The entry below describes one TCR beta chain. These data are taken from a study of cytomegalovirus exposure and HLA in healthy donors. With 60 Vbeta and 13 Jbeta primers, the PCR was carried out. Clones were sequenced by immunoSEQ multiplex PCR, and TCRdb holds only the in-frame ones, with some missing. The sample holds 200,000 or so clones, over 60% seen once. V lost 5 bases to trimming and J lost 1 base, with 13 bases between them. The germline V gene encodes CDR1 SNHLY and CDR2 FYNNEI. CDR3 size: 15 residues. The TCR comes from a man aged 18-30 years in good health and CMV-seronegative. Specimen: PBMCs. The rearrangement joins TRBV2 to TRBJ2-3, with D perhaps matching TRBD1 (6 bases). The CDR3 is CASSQQGRGTDTQYF. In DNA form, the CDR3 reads TGTGCCAGCAGTCAACAGGGACGGGGCACAGATACGCAGTATTTT.